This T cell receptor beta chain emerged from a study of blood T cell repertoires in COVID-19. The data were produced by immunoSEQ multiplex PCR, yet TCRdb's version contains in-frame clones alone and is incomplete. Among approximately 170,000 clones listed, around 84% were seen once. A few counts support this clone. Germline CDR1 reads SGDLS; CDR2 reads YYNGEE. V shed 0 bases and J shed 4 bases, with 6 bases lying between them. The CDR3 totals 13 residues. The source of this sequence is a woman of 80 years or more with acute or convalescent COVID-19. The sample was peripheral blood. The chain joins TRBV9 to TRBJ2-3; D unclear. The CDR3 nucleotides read TGTGCCAGCAGCGTAGATAGTCCAGATACGCAGTATTTT. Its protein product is CASSVDSPDTQYF.